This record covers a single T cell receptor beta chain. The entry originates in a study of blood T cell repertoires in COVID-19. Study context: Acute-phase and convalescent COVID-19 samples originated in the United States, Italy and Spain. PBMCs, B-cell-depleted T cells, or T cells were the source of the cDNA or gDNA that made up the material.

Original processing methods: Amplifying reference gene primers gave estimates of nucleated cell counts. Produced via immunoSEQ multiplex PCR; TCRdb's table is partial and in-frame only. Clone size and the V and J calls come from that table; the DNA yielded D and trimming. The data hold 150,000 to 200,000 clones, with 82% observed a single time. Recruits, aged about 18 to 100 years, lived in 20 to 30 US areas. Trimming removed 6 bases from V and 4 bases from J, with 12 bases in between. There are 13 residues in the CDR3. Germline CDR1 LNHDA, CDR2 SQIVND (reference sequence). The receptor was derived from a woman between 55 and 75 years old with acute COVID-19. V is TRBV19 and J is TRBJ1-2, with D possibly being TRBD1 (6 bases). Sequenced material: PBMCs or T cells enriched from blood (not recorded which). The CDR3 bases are TGTGCCAGTAGCGGCGACAGGATCTATGGCTACACCTTC. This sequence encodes CASSGDRIYGYTF.